Listed below are T cell receptor beta chains from one sample, sequenced in a study of cytomegalovirus exposure and HLA in healthy donors. The assay was immunoSEQ multiplex PCR, and TCRdb's table has in-frame clones only and misses some. The table has about 230,000 clones, 85% seen once. The sequenced sample was PBMCs. Receptor source: a human donor in good health. CDR3s include the opening cysteine and the closing phenylalanine or tryptophan. The D gene is left open where the match is weak. Size is stated for part of the rows, as once, few or many counts, or as a class when the clone is expanded.

TRBV6-4,TRBD2,NA,TRBJ2-1,CASSRREASYNEQFF,TGTGCCAGCAGTCGGCGGGAGGCCTCCTACAATGAGCAGTTCTTC
TRBV6-6,TRBD1,NA,TRBJ1-5,CASSKTGDNQPQHF,TGTGCCAGCAGTAAGACAGGGGACAATCAGCCCCAGCATTTT
TRBV7-9,NA,NA,TRBJ2-3,CSSSLRGASSTDTQYF,TGTTCCAGCAGCCTGCGGGGCGCATCTAGCACAGATACGCAGTATTTT
TRBV9,TRBD1,NA,TRBJ1-1,CASSVGGTGVTEAFF,TGTGCCAGCAGCGTGGGCGGGACAGGGGTCACTGAAGCTTTCTTT
TRBV29-1,TRBD1,NA,TRBJ1-2,CSVGVTGGDYGYTF,TGCAGCGTTGGAGTGACAGGGGGGGACTATGGCTACACCTTC
TRBV9,TRBD1,once,TRBJ1-2,CASSQRQGDGYTF,TGTGCCAGCAGCCAACGCCAGGGGGATGGCTACACCTTC
TRBV10-3,NA,NA,TRBJ1-2,CAIRTTSDSYGYTF,TGTGCCATCAGGACCACTTCGGACAGCTATGGCTACACCTTC
TRBV5-4,NA,NA,TRBJ2-2,CASSPSTPSGELFF,TGTGCCAGCAGTCCTTCTACCCCCTCGGGGGAGCTGTTTTTT
TRBV6-5,NA,NA,TRBJ2-7,CASSLLAAVYEQYF,TGTGCCAGCAGCCTTCTGGCGGCCGTCTACGAGCAGTACTTC
TRBV27,TRBD1,NA,TRBJ2-3,CARTPGQGMDTQYF,TGTGCCAGGACACCGGGACAGGGGATGGATACGCAGTATTTT
TRBV5-1,NA,NA,TRBJ2-3,CASSLGSYVSTDTQYF,TGCGCCAGCAGCTTGGGTTCGTATGTTAGCACAGATACGCAGTATTTT
TRBV30,TRBD2,NA,TRBJ2-1,CAWRTSESYNEQFF,TGTGCCTGGAGAACTAGCGAGTCCTACAATGAGCAGTTCTTC
TRBV25-1,TRBD1,NA,TRBJ2-7,CASSESGTGVYEQYF,TGTGCCAGCAGTGAATCAGGGACAGGGGTCTACGAGCAGTACTTC
TRBV5-5,TRBD2,few,TRBJ2-4,CASSLVWGGKNIQYF,TGTGCCAGCAGCTTGGTTTGGGGAGGGAAAAACATTCAGTACTTC
TRBV7-3,TRBD2,NA,TRBJ2-7,CASSPPTSGTYEQYF,TGTGCCAGCAGCCCCCCCACGAGCGGGACCTACGAGCAGTACTTC
TRBV5-5,NA,NA,TRBJ2-5,CASSLVGGGRQETQYF,TGTGCCAGCAGCTTGGTAGGCGGAGGGCGACAAGAGACCCAGTACTTC
TRBV4-2,TRBD1,NA,TRBJ2-1,CASSQSTKGQGINEQFF,TGTGCCAGCAGCCAGTCGACCAAGGGACAGGGAATCAATGAGCAGTTCTTC
TRBV27,NA,NA,TRBJ2-7,CASSLYGSTRHNYEQYF,TGTGCCAGCAGTTTATACGGCTCGACTAGGCACAATTACGAGCAGTACTTC
TRBV4-2,TRBD2,NA,TRBJ2-2,CASSPTSGKPNTGELFF,TGTGCCAGCAGCCCGACTAGCGGAAAACCAAACACCGGGGAGCTGTTTTTT
TRBV5-5,NA,few,TRBJ1-5,CASSLMSGVINQPQHF,TGTGCCAGCAGCTTAATGAGCGGGGTCATCAATCAGCCCCAGCATTTT
TRBV5-1,TRBD1,NA,TRBJ2-7,CASSLGGRTGSYEQYF,TGCGCCAGCAGCCTTGGGGGGAGGACAGGGTCCTACGAGCAGTACTTC
TRBV28,TRBD1,NA,TRBJ1-2,CASSSPGQGSGYTF,TGTGCCAGCAGTTCCCCGGGACAGGGGTCTGGCTACACCTTC
TRBV5-6,NA,NA,TRBJ1-2,CASSSISHKSYGYTF,TGTGCCAGCAGCTCCATTTCCCACAAGTCCTATGGCTACACCTTC
TRBV29-1,NA,NA,TRBJ2-5,CSVEDPGGGQETQYF,TGCAGCGTTGAAGATCCCGGGGGTGGCCAAGAGACCCAGTACTTC
TRBV1,NA,NA,TRBJ2-3,CTSSQERSFSSTDTQYF,TGCACCAGCAGCCAAGAGAGGTCGTTTTCTAGCACAGATACGCAGTATTTT
TRBV5-6,NA,NA,TRBJ1-2,CASSLVSGATNYGYTF,TGTGCCAGCAGCTTGGTATCAGGGGCGACTAACTATGGCTACACCTTC
TRBV11-2,NA,NA,TRBJ2-3,CASSVRTDTQYF,TGTGCCAGCAGCGTGAGGACAGATACGCAGTATTTT
TRBV9,NA,NA,TRBJ1-4,CASSVGESQGWNEKLFF,TGTGCCAGCAGCGTAGGGGAGTCACAGGGCTGGAATGAAAAACTGTTTTTT